The entry that follows covers one TCR beta chain sequence. Its antigen is unknown. Germline V gene data show CDR1 as LNHDA and CDR2 as SQIVND (reference sequence). The CDR3 is 13 residues long. Trimming cost V 2 bases and J 7 bases; bases outside gene matches: 2. The sample originates from a study of somatic mutations in cytotoxic T cells in rheumatoid arthritis. Study outcomes and limitations: A rise in CD8+ clonality with age was seen in rheumatoid arthritis patients but not in healthy controls.

Blood donors of median age roughly 56 years (range 21-70), 55% to 70% of them female, formed the healthy controls. Measured with immunoSEQ multiplex PCR; TCRdb has only the in-frame clones, and not every one. This table holds about 25,000 clones, roughly 74% found once. This clonotype was obtained from a woman under 30 in good health. The V gene is TRBV19, the J gene TRBJ2-1, with TRBD2 matching 7 bases. The sample comprised CD8+ T cells sorted from blood. The CDR3 DNA reads TGTGCCAGTAGTATATTTAGCGGGAATGAGCAGTTCTTC. It codes for CASSIFSGNEQFF.